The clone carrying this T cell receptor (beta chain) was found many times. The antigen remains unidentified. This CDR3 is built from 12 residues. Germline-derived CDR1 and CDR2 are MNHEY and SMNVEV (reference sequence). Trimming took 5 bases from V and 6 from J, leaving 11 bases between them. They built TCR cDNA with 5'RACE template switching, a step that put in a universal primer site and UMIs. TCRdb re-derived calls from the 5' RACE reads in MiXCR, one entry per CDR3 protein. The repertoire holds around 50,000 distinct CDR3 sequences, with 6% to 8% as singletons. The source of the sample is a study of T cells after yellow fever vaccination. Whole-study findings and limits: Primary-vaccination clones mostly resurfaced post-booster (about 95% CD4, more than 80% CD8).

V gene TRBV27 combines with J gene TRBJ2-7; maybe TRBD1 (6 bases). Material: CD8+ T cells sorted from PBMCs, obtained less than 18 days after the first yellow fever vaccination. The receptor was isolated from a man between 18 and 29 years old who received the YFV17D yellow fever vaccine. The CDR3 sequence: CASSPQGREQYF. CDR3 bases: TGTGCCAGCAGTCCTCAGGGGCGCGAGCAGTACTTC.